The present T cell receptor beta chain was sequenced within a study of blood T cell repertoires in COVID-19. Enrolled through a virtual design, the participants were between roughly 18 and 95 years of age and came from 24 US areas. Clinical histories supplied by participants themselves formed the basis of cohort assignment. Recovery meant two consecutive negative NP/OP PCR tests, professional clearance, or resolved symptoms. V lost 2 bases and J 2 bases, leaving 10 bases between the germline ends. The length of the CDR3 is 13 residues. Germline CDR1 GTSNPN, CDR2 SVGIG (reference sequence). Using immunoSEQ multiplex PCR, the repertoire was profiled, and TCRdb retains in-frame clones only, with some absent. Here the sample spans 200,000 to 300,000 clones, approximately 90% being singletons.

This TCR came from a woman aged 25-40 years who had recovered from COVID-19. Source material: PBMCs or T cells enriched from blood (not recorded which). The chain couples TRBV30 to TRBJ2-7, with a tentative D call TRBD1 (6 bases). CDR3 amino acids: CAWSPGQTYEQYF. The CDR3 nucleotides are TGTGCCTGGAGTCCCGGACAGACCTACGAGCAGTACTTC.